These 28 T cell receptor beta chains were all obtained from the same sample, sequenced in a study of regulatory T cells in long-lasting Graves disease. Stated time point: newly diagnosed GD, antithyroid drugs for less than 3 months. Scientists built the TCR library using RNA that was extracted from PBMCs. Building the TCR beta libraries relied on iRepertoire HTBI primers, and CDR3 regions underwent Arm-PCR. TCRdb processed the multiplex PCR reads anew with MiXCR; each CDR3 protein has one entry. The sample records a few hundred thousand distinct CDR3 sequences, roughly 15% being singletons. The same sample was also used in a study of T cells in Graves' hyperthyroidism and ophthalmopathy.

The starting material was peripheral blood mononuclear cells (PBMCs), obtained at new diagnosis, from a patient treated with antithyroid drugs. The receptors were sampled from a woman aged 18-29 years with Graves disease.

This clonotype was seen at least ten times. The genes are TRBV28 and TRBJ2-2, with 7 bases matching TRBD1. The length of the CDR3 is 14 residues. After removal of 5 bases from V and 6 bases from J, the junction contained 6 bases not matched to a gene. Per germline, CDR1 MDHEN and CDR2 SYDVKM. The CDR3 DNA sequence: TGTGCCAGCAGTCCGGGACAGCGACCCGGGGAGCTGTTTTTT. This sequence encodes CASSPGQRPGELFF. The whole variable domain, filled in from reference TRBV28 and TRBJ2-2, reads DVKVTQSSRYLVKRTGEKVFLECVQDMDHENMFWYRQDPGLGLRLIYFSYDVKMKEKGDIPEGYSVSREKKERFSLILESASTNQTSMYLCASSPGQRPGELFFGEGSRLTVL.

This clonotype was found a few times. CDR3 amino acids: CASSFLQGNTEAFF. CDR3 nucleotides: TGTGCCAGCAGTTTTCTTCAGGGGAACACTGAAGCTTTCTTT. The chain is built from TRBV7-2 and TRBJ1-1, with a possible D match to TRBD1 (5 bases). Looked up from germline, CDR1 is SGHTA and CDR2 is FQGNSA. Trimming took 6 bases from V and 1 from J, leaving 12 bases between them. This CDR3 contains 14 residues.

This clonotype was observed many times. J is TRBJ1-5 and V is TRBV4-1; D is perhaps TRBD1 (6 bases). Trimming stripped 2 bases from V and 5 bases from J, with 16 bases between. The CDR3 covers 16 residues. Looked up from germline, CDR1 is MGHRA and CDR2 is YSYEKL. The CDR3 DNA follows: TGCGCCAGCAGCCAATCGGGACACCGTAGGGATCAGCCCCAGCATTTT. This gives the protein CASSQSGHRRDQPQHF.

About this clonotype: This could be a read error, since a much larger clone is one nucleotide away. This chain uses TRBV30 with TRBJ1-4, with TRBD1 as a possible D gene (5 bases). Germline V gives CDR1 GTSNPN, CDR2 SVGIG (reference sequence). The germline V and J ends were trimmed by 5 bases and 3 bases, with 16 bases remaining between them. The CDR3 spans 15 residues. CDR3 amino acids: CAWAQPGTSNEKLFF. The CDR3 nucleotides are TGTGCCTGGGCTCAACCGGGGACCTCTAATGAAAAACTGTTTTTT.

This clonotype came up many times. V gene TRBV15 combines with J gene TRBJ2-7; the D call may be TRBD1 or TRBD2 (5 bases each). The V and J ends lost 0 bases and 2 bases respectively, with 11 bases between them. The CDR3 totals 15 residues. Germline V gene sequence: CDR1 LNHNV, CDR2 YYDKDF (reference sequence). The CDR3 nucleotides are TGTGCCACCAGCAGAGAAAGGGGAGAACCCTACGAGCAGTACTTC. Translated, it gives CATSRERGEPYEQYF.

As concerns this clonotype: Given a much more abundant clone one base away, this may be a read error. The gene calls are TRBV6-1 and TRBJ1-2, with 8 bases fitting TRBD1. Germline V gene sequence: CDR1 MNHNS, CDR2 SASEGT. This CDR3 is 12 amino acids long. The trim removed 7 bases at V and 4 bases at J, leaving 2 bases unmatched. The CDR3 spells CASTGTGYGYTF. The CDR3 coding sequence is TGTGCCAGCACCGGGACAGGCTATGGCTACACCTTC.

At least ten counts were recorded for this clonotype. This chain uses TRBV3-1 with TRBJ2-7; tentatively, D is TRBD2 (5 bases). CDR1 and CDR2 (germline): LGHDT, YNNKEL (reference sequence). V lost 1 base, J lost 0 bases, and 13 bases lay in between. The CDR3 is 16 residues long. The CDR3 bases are TGTGCCAGCAGCCAAGGTCCGGGATCCGGCTCCTACGAGCAGTACTTC. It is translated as CASSQGPGSGSYEQYF.

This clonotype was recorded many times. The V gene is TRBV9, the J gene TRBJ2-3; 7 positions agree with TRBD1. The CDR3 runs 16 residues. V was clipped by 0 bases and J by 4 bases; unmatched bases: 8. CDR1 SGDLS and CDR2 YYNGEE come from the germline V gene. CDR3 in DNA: TGTGCCAGCAGCGTAGGAAGGGGGCCGAAAGCAGATACGCAGTATTTT. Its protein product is CASSVGRGPKADTQYF.

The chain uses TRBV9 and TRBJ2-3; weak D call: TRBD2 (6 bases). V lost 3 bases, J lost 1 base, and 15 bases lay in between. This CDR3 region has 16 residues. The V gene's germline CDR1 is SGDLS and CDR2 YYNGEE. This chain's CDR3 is CASSANLATGTDTQYF. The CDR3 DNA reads TGTGCCAGCAGCGCTAACCTAGCGACGGGCACAGATACGCAGTATTTT.

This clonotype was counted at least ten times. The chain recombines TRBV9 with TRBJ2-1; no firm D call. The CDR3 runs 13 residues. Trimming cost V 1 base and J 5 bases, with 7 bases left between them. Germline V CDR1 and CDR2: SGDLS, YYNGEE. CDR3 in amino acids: CASSVTTDNEQFF. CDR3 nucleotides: TGTGCCAGCAGCGTAACAACCGACAATGAGCAGTTCTTC.

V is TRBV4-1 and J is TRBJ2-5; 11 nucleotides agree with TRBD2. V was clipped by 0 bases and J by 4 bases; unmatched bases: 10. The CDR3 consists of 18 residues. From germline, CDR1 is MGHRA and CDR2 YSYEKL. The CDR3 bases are TGCGCCAGCAGCCAAGAGCCTGTGGCTAGCGGGGGGAGAGAGACCCAGTACTTC. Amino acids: CASSQEPVASGGRETQYF.

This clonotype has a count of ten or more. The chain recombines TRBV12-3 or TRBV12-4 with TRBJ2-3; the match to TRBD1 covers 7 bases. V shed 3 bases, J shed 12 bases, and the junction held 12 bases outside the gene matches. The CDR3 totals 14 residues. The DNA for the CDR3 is TGTGCCAGCAGTTTGGGACAGCCCGTTTCAAGTCAGTATTTT. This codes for CASSLGQPVSSQYF.

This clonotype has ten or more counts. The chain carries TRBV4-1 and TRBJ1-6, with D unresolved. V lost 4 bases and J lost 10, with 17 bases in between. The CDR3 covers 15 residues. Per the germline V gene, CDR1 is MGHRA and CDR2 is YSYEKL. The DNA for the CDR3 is TGCGCCAGCAGCCTATCCTTGGACTCGTCCTCACCCCTCCACTTT. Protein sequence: CASSLSLDSSSPLHF.

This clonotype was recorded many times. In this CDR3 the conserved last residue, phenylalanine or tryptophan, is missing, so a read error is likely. CDR3 region: CASSLELTSTDTQYS. In DNA form, the CDR3 reads TGTGCCAGCAGCTTGGAGCTTACTAGCACAGATACGCAGTATTCT. This chain links TRBV5-6 with TRBJ2-3; D not resolved. The CDR3 covers 15 residues. Trimming pared 0 bases from V and 0 bases from J, leaving 8 bases between. Germline lookup yields CDR1 SGHDT and CDR2 YYEEEE.

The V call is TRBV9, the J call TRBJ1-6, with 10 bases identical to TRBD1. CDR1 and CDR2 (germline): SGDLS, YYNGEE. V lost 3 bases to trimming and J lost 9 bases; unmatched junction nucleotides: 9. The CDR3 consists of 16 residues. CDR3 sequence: CASSDWTGGISSPLHF. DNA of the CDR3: TGTGCCAGCAGCGACTGGACAGGGGGTATTAGTTCACCCCTCCACTTT.

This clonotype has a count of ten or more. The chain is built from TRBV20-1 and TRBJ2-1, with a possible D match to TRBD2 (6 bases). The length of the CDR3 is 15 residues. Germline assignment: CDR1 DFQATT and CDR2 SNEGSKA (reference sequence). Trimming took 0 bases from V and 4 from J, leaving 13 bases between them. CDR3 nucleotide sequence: TGCAGTGCTAGAGATTATGGGACTGATTACAATGAGCAGTTCTTC. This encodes CSARDYGTDYNEQFF.

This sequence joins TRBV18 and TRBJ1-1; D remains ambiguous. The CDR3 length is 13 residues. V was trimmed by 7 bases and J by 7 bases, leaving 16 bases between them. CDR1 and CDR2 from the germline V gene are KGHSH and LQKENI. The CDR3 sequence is CASFGPEGREAFF. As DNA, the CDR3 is TGTGCCAGCTTCGGACCGGAAGGGCGTGAAGCTTTCTTT.

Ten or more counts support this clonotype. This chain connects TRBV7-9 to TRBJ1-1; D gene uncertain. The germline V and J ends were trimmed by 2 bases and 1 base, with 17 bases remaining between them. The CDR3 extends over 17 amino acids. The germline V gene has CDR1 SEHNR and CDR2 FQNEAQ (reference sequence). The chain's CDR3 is CASSLIPSKASNTEAFF. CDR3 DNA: TGTGCCAGCAGCTTAATCCCCTCGAAAGCGTCGAACACTGAAGCTTTCTTT.

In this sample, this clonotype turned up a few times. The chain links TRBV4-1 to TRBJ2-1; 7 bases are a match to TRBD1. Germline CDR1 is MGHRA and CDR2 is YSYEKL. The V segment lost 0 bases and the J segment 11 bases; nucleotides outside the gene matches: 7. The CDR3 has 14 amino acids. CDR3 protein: CASSQETGVHQQFF. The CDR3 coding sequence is TGCGCCAGCAGCCAAGAAACAGGGGTCCATCAGCAGTTCTTC.

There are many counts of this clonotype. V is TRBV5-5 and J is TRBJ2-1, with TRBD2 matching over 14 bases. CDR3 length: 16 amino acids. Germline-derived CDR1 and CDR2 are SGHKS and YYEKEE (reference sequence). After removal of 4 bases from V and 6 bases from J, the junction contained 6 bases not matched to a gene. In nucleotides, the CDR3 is TGTGCCAGCAGCCCGATGACTAGCGGGAGGGTCAATGAGCAGTTCTTC. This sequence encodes CASSPMTSGRVNEQFF. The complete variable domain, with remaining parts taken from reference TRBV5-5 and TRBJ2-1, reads DAGVTQSPTHLIKTRGQQVTLRCSPISGHKSVSWYQQVLGQGPQFIFQYYEKEERGRGNFPDRFSARQFPNYSSELNVNALLLGDSALYLCASSPMTSGRVNEQFFGPGTRLTVL.

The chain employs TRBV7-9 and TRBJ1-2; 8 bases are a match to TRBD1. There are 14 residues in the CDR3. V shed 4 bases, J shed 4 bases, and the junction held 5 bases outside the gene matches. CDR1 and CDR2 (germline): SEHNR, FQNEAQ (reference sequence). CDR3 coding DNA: TGTGCCAGCAGCTCCCTAACAGGGGGCTATGGCTACACCTTC. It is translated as CASSSLTGGYGYTF. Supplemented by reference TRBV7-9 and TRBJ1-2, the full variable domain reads DTGVSQNPRHKITKRGQNVTFRCDPISEHNRLYWYRQTLGQGPEFLTYFQNEAQLEKSRLLSDRFSAERPKGSFSTLEIQRTEQGDSAMYLCASSSLTGGYGYTFGSGTRLTVV.

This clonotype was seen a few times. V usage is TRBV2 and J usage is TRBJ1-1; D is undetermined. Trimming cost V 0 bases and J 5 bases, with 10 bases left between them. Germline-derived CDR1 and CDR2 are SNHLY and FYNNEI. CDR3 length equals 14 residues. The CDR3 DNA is TGTGCCAGCAGTGAAGCTTTACCGGGTACTGAAGCTTTCTTT. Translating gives CASSEALPGTEAFF.

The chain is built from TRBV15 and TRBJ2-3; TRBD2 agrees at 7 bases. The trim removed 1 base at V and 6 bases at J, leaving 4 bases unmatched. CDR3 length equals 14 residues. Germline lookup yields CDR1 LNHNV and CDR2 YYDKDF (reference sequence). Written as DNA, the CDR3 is TGTGCCACCAGCAGAGGGGGGACTACGGATACGCAGTATTTT. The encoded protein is CATSRGGTTDTQYF.

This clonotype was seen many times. The CDR3 region is CASSSYLDWGRETQYF. CDR3 coding DNA: TGTGCCAGCAGCTCATACCTGGACTGGGGGAGGGAGACCCAGTACTTC. V and J are TRBV11-2 and TRBJ2-5, with D perhaps TRBD2 (6 bases). The CDR3 is 16 residues long. V was shortened by 4 bases and J by 5 bases, with 20 bases between the two germline ends. CDR1 and CDR2 from the germline V gene are SGHAT and FQNNGV.

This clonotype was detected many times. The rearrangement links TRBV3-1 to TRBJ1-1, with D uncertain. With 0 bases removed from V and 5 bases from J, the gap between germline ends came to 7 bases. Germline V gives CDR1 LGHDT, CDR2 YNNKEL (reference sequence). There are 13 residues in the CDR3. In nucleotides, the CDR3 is TGTGCCAGCAGCCAAGAGTCGAGGACTGAAGCTTTCTTT. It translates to CASSQESRTEAFF.

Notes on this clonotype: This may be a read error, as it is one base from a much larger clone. The CDR3 nucleotides are TGTGCCAGCTCACCGGAGATAGGCCGGGTCAGCTACACCTTC. The encoded protein is CASSPEIGRVSYTF. The chain recombines TRBV18 with TRBJ1-2, with D unclear. V was shortened by 3 bases and J by 9 bases, with 17 bases between the two germline ends. CDR3 length: 14 amino acids. Germline CDR1 is KGHSH and CDR2 is LQKENI.

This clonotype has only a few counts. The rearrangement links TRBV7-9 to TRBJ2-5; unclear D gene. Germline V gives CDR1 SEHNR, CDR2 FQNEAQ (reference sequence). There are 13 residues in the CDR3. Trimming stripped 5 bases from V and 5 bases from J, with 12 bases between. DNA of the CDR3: TGTGCCAGCAGCCCCCGCCTCGCGGAGACCCAGTACTTC. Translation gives CASSPRLAETQYF.

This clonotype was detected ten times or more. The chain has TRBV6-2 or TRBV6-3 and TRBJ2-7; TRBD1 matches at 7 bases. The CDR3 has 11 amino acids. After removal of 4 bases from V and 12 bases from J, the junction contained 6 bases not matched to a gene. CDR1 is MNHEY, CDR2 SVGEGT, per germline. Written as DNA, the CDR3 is TGTGCCAGCAGTTCGGGACAGCGGCGGTACTTC. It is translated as CASSSGQRRYF.